This T cell receptor (beta chain) was observed in a study of response to subunit inactivated influenza vaccine. TCRdb reprocessed the RT-PCR reads via MiXCR and lists one record per CDR3 protein. The sample gives approximately 500,000 distinct CDR3 sequences, roughly 13% of which show up once; around 13% is in the top ten. This clonotype was sampled from a man aged 50 or older who received an inactivated influenza vaccine. The sequencing used PBMCs from blood, collected about 40 days after vaccination.

In DNA form, the CDR3 reads TGTGCCAGCAAAAGGACAGAGAATTCACCCCTCCACTTT. It translates to CASKRTENSPLHF. The chain is built from TRBV6-6 and TRBJ1-6, with D tentatively TRBD1 (6 bases). V lost 7 bases and J lost 7, with 11 bases in between. Per germline, CDR1 MNHNY and CDR2 SVGAGI (reference sequence). CDR3 size: 13 residues.